The clone carrying this T cell receptor (beta chain) was recorded only once. Antigen unknown. Deletions cut 5 bases from V and 4 bases from J, with 8 bases between. The CDR3 covers 12 residues. The germline CDR1 and CDR2 sequences are LNHDA and SQIVND (reference sequence). Sequencing used immunoSEQ multiplex PCR; TCRdb keeps in-frame clones, though not all of them. The top ten clones hold roughly 1.2% of a sample with about 15,000 clones, roughly 71% of them seen once. The sample belongs to a study of T cells after posttransplantation cyclophosphamide. General study points: Recipient CMV seropositivity and CMV reactivation strongly tracked TRB clonality. Skin or GI-infiltrating T cells shared few TRB sequences with blood.

This chain links TRBV19 with TRBJ1-2, with D possibly matching TRBD1 (5 bases). The specimen was memory CD4+ T cells sorted from PBMCs. This sequence originates from a man aged 50-59 years. The CDR3 loop is CASSFTGYGYTF. CDR3 coding DNA: TGTGCCAGTAGTTTTACAGGCTATGGCTACACCTTC. Full variable domain (remainder filled in from reference TRBV19 and TRBJ1-2): DGGITQSPKYLFRKEGQNVTLSCEQNLNHDAMYWYRQDPGQGLRLIYYSQIVNDFQKGDIAEGYSVSREKKESFPLTVTSAQKNPTAFYLCASSFTGYGYTFGSGTRLTVV.